This T cell receptor beta chain was captured by sequencing in a study of cytomegalovirus exposure and HLA in healthy donors. PCR used 60 Vbeta primers and 13 Jbeta primers. Libraries were prepared by immunoSEQ multiplex PCR; TCRdb keeps only in-frame clonotypes and omits some of them. Seen in this sample are about 96,000 clones; the ten most common clones hold 3.4%. This TCR derives from a woman in her 30s in good health and CMV-seronegative. The sample consisted of PBMCs.

DNA for the CDR3: TGCGCCAGCAGCCGGTTACGGGGGGGGAGGAATGAGCAGTTCTTC. Its translation: CASSRLRGGRNEQFF. The chain employs TRBV4-1 and TRBJ2-1; TRBD2 matches 8 bases. The germline V gene encodes CDR1 MGHRA and CDR2 YSYEKL. After removal of 4 bases from V and 7 bases from J, the junction contained 9 bases not matched to a gene. This CDR3 comprises 15 residues.